This TCR beta chain was sequenced in a study of T-cell memory formation after mild COVID-19. Across the study: The two donors had largely donor-specific TCR clusters. Findings and caveats of the study: Clones that got smaller from day 15 to 85 had even CD4/CD8, while clones growing later tipped toward CD4+. The appearance of some responding clones in pre-infection memory suggested that cross-reactive memory joined. Nothing confirmed that second-wave clones peaking on day 37 were specific for SARS-CoV-2.

One entry per CDR3 protein results from TCRdb running MiXCR on the 5' RACE reads. The sample has 400,000 to 550,000 distinct CDR3 sequences, around 27% seen once; the top ten hold roughly an eighth. The germline V gene has CDR1 LGHNA and CDR2 YSLEER. Trimming cost V 0 bases and J 6 bases, with 15 bases left between them. CDR3 length: 15 amino acids. About this clonotype: No antigen is known for it.

The chain carries TRBV4-3 and TRBJ2-7; D is perhaps TRBD1 (5 bases). The material sequenced was PBMCs or a T cell subset sorted from them (not recorded which). This clonotype was obtained from an adult woman who had mild COVID-19 (a few samples of this study predate the infection). Cell type and time point are not known. CDR3 DNA: TGCGCCAGCAGCCAAGATTACAGGTCCCTCGGCGAGCAGTACTTC. Its protein product is CASSQDYRSLGEQYF.